This TCR beta chain was sequenced for a study of T-cell memory formation after mild COVID-19. Study-wide results and caveats: Mainly CM and EM harbored the contracting CD4+ clones; mainly EMRA harbored the CD8+ ones.

V shed 8 bases and J shed 1 base, with 0 bases lying between them. Germline CDR1 reads MDHEN; CDR2 reads SYDVKM. This CDR3 contains 11 residues. This clonotype was detected many times. Antigen specificity is unknown. TCRdb analysed the 5' RACE reads with MiXCR anew, one entry per CDR3 protein. The table includes 200,000 to 250,000 distinct CDR3 sequences, about 16% detected once. The chain employs TRBV28 and TRBJ1-6, with D uncertain. This clonotype originated in a man between 18 and 35 years old who had mild COVID-19 (a few samples of this study predate the infection). Cell type and time point are not known. The sequenced sample was PBMCs or a T cell subset sorted from them (not recorded which). The CDR3 is CASSYNSPLHF. CDR3 in DNA: TGTGCCAGCTCCTATAATTCACCCCTCCACTTT.